This T cell receptor (beta chain) was retrieved from a study of T cell responses to AZD1222 COVID-19 vaccine. Some clones are missing from TCRdb's copy, which holds only in-frame ones; the method was immunoSEQ multiplex PCR. Of 45,000 or so clones in the sample, over 80% are singletons; the top ten hold 40% to 65%. The CDR3 extends over 14 amino acids. With 0 bases removed from V and 0 bases from J, the gap between germline ends came to 6 bases. The germline CDR1 and CDR2 sequences are SGHRS and YFSETQ. The sequence came from an adult in good health. This rearrangement joins TRBV5-1 to TRBJ1-1; D is unclear. The sample was peripheral blood, taken on day 0 of AZD1222 vaccination. CDR3 nucleotides: TGCGCCAGCAGCTTGGCGGTTCTGAACACTGAAGCTTTCTTT. This encodes CASSLAVLNTEAFF.